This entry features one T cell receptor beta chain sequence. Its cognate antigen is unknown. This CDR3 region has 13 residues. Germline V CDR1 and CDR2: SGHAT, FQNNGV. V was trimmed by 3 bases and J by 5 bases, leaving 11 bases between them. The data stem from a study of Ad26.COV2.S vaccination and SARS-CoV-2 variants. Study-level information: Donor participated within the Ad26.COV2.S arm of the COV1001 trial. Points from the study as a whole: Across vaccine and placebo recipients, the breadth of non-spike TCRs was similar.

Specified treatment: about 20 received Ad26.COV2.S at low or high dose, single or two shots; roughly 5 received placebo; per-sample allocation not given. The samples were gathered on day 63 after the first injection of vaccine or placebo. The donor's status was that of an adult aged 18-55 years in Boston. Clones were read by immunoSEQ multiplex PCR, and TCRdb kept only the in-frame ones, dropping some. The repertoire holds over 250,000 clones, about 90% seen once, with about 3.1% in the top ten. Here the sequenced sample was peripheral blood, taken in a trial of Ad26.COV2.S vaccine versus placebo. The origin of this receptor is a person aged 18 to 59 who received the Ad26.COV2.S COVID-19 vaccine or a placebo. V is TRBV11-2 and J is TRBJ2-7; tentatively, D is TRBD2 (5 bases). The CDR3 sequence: CASSLVGGDEQYF. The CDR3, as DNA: TGTGCCAGCAGCTTGGTTGGAGGAGACGAGCAGTACTTC.